The 8 T cell receptor beta chains reported below all come from one sample, sequenced in a study of a mutant IDH1 vaccine in newly diagnosed glioma. Antigen specificity for these receptors is unknown. Noted time point: week 11, during vaccination. Doses of 300 ug of mutant IDH1 20-mer peptide were given with topical imiquimod. Clones were read by immunoSEQ multiplex PCR, and TCRdb kept only the in-frame ones, dropping some. The sample consists of some 120,000 clones, roughly 78% of them appearing once. The source material was PBMCs, sampled from a glioma patient whose treatment included an IDH1 peptide vaccine. The receptors stem from a man aged 35 to 55 with glioma.

The rearrangement uses TRBV7-2 and TRBJ2-7; D may be TRBD1 (5 bases). V was shortened by 2 bases and J by 1 base, with 12 bases between the two germline ends. From germline, CDR1 is SGHTA and CDR2 FQGNSA. The CDR3 length is 15 residues. The CDR3 loop reads CASSLLRGGSYEQYF. The CDR3 nucleotides read TGTGCCAGCAGCTTACTTAGGGGTGGATCCTACGAGCAGTACTTC.

The chain joins TRBV7-9 to TRBJ2-5; perhaps TRBD2 as D (5 bases). Per the germline V gene, CDR1 is SEHNR and CDR2 is FQNEAQ (reference sequence). V was trimmed by 1 base and J by 5 bases, leaving 14 bases between them. This CDR3 is 15 amino acids long. CDR3 sequence reads: CASSLEFEGPETQYF. CDR3 coding DNA: TGTGCCAGCAGCTTAGAGTTTGAGGGCCCGGAGACCCAGTACTTC.

This rearrangement joins TRBV5-5 to TRBJ2-5; TRBD1 is a possible D gene (6 bases). V was trimmed by 3 bases and J by 1 base, leaving 10 bases between them. This CDR3 is built from 14 residues. Germline V gives CDR1 SGHKS, CDR2 YYEKEE (reference sequence). CDR3 in amino acids: CASSSGTLQETQYF. The CDR3 DNA sequence: TGTGCCAGCAGCTCCGGGACACTCCAAGAGACCCAGTACTTC.

This chain links TRBV7-9 with TRBJ2-7; D is ambiguous. Trimming cost V 5 bases and J 2 bases, with 10 bases left between them. CDR3 length: 13 amino acids. Germline CDR1 and CDR2: SEHNR and FQNEAQ (reference sequence). The CDR3 sequence: CASSPPSAYEQYF. The CDR3 DNA follows: TGTGCCAGCAGCCCCCCCAGCGCCTACGAGCAGTACTTC.

The chain uses TRBV9 and TRBJ2-3; D remains unclear. Per germline, CDR1 SGDLS and CDR2 YYNGEE. Between the trimmed V and J ends, which lost 4 bases and 4 bases, there was a span of 10 bases. This CDR3 region has 13 residues. The CDR3 loop reads CASSPIPADTQYF. The CDR3, as DNA: TGTGCCAGCAGCCCTATACCCGCAGATACGCAGTATTTT.

Regarding this clone: A clone one base away is much larger, so this may be a read error. CDR3 nucleotides: TGCGCCAGCAGAAGTTGGGGGAACACTGAAGCTTTCTTT. Translated: CASRSWGNTEAFF. The rearrangement links TRBV4-1 to TRBJ1-1; D unclear. The CDR3 is 13 residues long. The V end lost 6 bases, the J end lost 1 base, and 9 bases lay between the germline ends. Germline values: CDR1 MGHRA, CDR2 YSYEKL.

In this sample, this clone turned up once. The gene calls are TRBV4-2 and TRBJ2-3, with D possibly called TRBD1 or TRBD2 (5 bases each). Germline CDR1 LGHNA, CDR2 YNFKEQ. Trimming took off 1 base at V and 1 base at J, with 18 bases between the two ends. This CDR3 has 18 amino acids. The CDR3 DNA follows: TGTGCCAGCAGCCAAGGGACCGGGGCCGGGCGTGGCACAGATACGCAGTATTTT. This translates into CASSQGTGAGRGTDTQYF.

V and J are TRBV5-4 and TRBJ2-5, with a weak D call TRBD1 (5 bases). CDR1 and CDR2 from the germline V gene are SGHNT and YYREEE (reference sequence). V lost 6 bases, J lost 4 bases, and 13 bases lay in between. The CDR3 runs 13 residues. The CDR3 nucleotides are TGTGCCAGCACCCTTTCTAGGGGAGAGACCCAGTACTTC. Protein: CASTLSRGETQYF.